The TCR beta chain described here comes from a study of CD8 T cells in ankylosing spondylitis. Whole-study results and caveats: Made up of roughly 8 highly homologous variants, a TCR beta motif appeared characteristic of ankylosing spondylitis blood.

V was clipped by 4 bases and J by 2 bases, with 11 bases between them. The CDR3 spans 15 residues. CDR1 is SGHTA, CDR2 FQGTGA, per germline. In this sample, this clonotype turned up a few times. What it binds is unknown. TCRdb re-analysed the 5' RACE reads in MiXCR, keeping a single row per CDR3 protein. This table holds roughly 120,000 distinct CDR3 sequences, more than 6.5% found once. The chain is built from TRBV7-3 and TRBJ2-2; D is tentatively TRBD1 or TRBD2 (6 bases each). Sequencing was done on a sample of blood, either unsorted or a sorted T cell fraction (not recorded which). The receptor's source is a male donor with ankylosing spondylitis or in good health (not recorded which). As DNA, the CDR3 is TGTGCCAGCAGCTCGCCCGGGGGCAACACCGGGGAGCTGTTTTTT. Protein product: CASSSPGGNTGELFF. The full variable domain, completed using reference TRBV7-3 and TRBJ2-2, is GAGVSQTPSNKVTEKGKYVELRCDPISGHTALYWYRQSLGQGPEFLIYFQGTGAADDSGLPNDRFFAVRPEGSVSTLKIQRTERGDSAVYLCASSSPGGNTGELFFGEGSRLTVL.